The rows below give T cell receptor beta chains drawn from one sample of a study of cytomegalovirus exposure and HLA in healthy donors. Clones were read by immunoSEQ multiplex PCR, and TCRdb kept only the in-frame ones, dropping some. The sample includes approximately 61,000 clones, around 82% of them seen just once. The specimen sequenced was PBMCs. The receptor set was obtained from a man aged 18 to 29 in good health and CMV-seropositive. CDR3s include the opening cysteine and the closing phenylalanine or tryptophan. The D gene is left open where the match is weak. Rows may omit the clone size; those that give it use once, few, many or a size class.

d_gene: -; abundance: -; v_gene: TRBV30; j_gene: TRBJ2-7; CDR3aa: CAWSVAHEQYF; CDR3nt: TGTGCCTGGAGTGTAGCCCACGAGCAGTACTTC
d_gene: TRBD1; abundance: few; v_gene: TRBV10-3; j_gene: TRBJ2-6; CDR3aa: CAISESLGQGSGANVLTF; CDR3nt: TGTGCCATCAGTGAGTCGTTGGGACAGGGTTCTGGGGCCAACGTCCTGACTTTC
d_gene: TRBD1; abundance: -; v_gene: TRBV2; j_gene: TRBJ1-6; CDR3aa: CASSVRGQVGGFSLHF; CDR3nt: TGTGCCAGCAGTGTACGGGGACAGGTTGGCGGTTTCTCCCTCCACTTT
d_gene: -; abundance: -; v_gene: TRBV20-1; j_gene: TRBJ2-7; CDR3aa: CSARQGTEQYF; CDR3nt: TGCAGTGCTAGACAGGGGACCGAGCAGTACTTC
d_gene: TRBD2; abundance: -; v_gene: TRBV30; j_gene: TRBJ2-3; CDR3aa: CAWSFGGTDTQYF; CDR3nt: TGTGCCTGGAGTTTCGGGGGGACAGATACGCAGTATTTT
d_gene: TRBD1; abundance: -; v_gene: TRBV6-6; j_gene: TRBJ2-2; CDR3aa: CASSYGKGAGTGELFF; CDR3nt: TGTGCCAGCAGTTACGGAAAGGGGGCTGGCACCGGGGAGCTGTTTTTT
d_gene: TRBD2; abundance: -; v_gene: TRBV30; j_gene: TRBJ2-3; CDR3aa: CAWSRSGSTADTQYF; CDR3nt: TGTGCCTGGAGTCGTAGCGGGAGTACAGCAGATACGCAGTATTTT
d_gene: -; abundance: -; v_gene: TRBV11-2; j_gene: TRBJ1-6; CDR3aa: CASSLFGQPNSPLHF; CDR3nt: TGTGCCAGCAGCTTATTTGGGCAGCCTAATTCACCCCTCCACTTT
d_gene: TRBD2; abundance: few; v_gene: TRBV10-3; j_gene: TRBJ2-3; CDR3aa: CAISESRGDSTDTQYF; CDR3nt: TGTGCCATCAGTGAGAGTCGGGGGGACAGCACAGATACGCAGTATTTT
d_gene: TRBD1; abundance: -; v_gene: TRBV2; j_gene: TRBJ2-1; CDR3aa: CASSGDRGLYNEQFF; CDR3nt: TGTGCCAGCAGTGGGGACAGGGGGCTGTACAATGAGCAGTTCTTC
d_gene: TRBD1; abundance: -; v_gene: TRBV5-1; j_gene: TRBJ2-2; CDR3aa: CASSTGEDTGELFF; CDR3nt: TGCGCCAGCTCGACAGGGGAAGACACCGGGGAGCTGTTTTTT
d_gene: -; abundance: once; v_gene: TRBV7-8; j_gene: TRBJ1-3; CDR3aa: CASSPGVSGNTIYF; CDR3nt: TGTGCCAGCAGCCCAGGGGTCTCTGGAAACACCATATATTTT
d_gene: -; abundance: -; v_gene: TRBV29-1; j_gene: TRBJ1-1; CDR3aa: CSVERGQVNTEAFF; CDR3nt: TGCAGCGTTGAAAGGGGACAAGTGAACACTGAAGCTTTCTTT
d_gene: TRBD2; abundance: -; v_gene: TRBV6-5; j_gene: TRBJ2-1; CDR3aa: CASSTPSGAYNEQFF; CDR3nt: TGTGCCAGCAGTACTCCTAGCGGAGCCTACAATGAGCAGTTCTTC
d_gene: TRBD1; abundance: -; v_gene: TRBV6-5; j_gene: TRBJ2-3; CDR3aa: CASSLDRVTDTQYF; CDR3nt: TGTGCCAGCAGTTTGGACAGGGTTACAGATACGCAGTATTTT
d_gene: -; abundance: few; v_gene: TRBV30; j_gene: TRBJ1-2; CDR3aa: CAWDGAGPGYGYTF; CDR3nt: TGTGCCTGGGACGGAGCGGGACCCGGCTATGGCTACACCTTC
d_gene: TRBD2; abundance: -; v_gene: TRBV10-2; j_gene: TRBJ2-3; CDR3aa: CASTSGGGTDTQYF; CDR3nt: TGCGCCAGCACATCGGGAGGGGGCACAGATACGCAGTATTTT
d_gene: TRBD1; abundance: -; v_gene: TRBV28; j_gene: TRBJ1-1; CDR3aa: CATNGGGAYTEAFF; CDR3nt: TGTGCCACCAACGGAGGGGGCGCTTACACTGAAGCTTTCTTT
d_gene: TRBD1; abundance: few; v_gene: TRBV5-1; j_gene: TRBJ1-2; CDR3aa: CASSPDQGAVGYTF; CDR3nt: TGCGCCAGCAGCCCAGACCAGGGGGCAGTGGGCTACACCTTC
d_gene: -; abundance: -; v_gene: TRBV21-1; j_gene: TRBJ1-5; CDR3aa: CASSALESALRGQPQHF; CDR3nt: TGTGCCAGCAGCGCCCTGGAGAGTGCCCTCAGGGGTCAGCCCCAGCATTTT
d_gene: -; abundance: -; v_gene: TRBV30; j_gene: TRBJ1-4; CDR3aa: CAWSDRTDFFEKLFF; CDR3nt: TGTGCCTGGAGTGATCGGACAGACTTCTTTGAAAAACTGTTTTTT
d_gene: TRBD2; abundance: few; v_gene: TRBV2; j_gene: TRBJ2-7; CDR3aa: CASRELAGYYEQYF; CDR3nt: TGTGCCAGCAGAGAACTAGCGGGGTACTACGAGCAGTACTTC
d_gene: -; abundance: -; v_gene: TRBV28; j_gene: TRBJ1-2; CDR3aa: CASTSGSHSAYGYTF; CDR3nt: TGTGCCAGCACCTCAGGGTCCCACAGTGCCTATGGCTACACCTTC
d_gene: -; abundance: few; v_gene: TRBV2; j_gene: TRBJ1-5; CDR3aa: CASSGGGQGQPQHF; CDR3nt: TGTGCCAGCAGTGGGGGGGGCCAAGGGCAGCCCCAGCATTTT
d_gene: -; abundance: -; v_gene: TRBV7-6; j_gene: TRBJ2-3; CDR3aa: CASCAGARDTQYF; CDR3nt: TGTGCCAGCTGCGCAGGGGCTCGGGATACGCAGTATTTT
d_gene: -; abundance: once; v_gene: TRBV2; j_gene: TRBJ1-4; CDR3aa: CASKGVGEKLFF; CDR3nt: TGTGCCAGCAAGGGAGTTGGAGAAAAACTGTTTTTT
d_gene: -; abundance: -; v_gene: TRBV6-1; j_gene: TRBJ1-5; CDR3aa: CASRVGLSNQPQHF; CDR3nt: TGTGCCAGCAGGGTCGGGTTAAGCAATCAGCCCCAGCATTTT
d_gene: -; abundance: -; v_gene: TRBV11-2; j_gene: TRBJ2-7; CDR3aa: CASIRAGYPYEQYF; CDR3nt: TGTGCCAGCATCAGAGCGGGTTATCCCTACGAGCAGTACTTC
d_gene: -; abundance: -; v_gene: TRBV6-5; j_gene: TRBJ2-7; CDR3aa: CASSPRWGLGYEQYF; CDR3nt: TGTGCCAGCAGCCCCCGCTGGGGGCTAGGATACGAGCAGTACTTC
d_gene: TRBD2; abundance: -; v_gene: TRBV19; j_gene: TRBJ2-7; CDR3aa: CASSGAGYSYEQYF; CDR3nt: TGTGCCAGTAGTGGAGCGGGATACTCCTACGAGCAGTACTTC
d_gene: -; abundance: -; v_gene: TRBV29-1; j_gene: TRBJ2-5; CDR3aa: CSVAGSPRRGQETQYF; CDR3nt: TGCAGCGTGGCTGGGTCCCCACGGAGGGGCCAAGAGACCCAGTACTTC
d_gene: -; abundance: -; v_gene: TRBV5-8; j_gene: TRBJ1-1; CDR3aa: CASSLPQNTEAFF; CDR3nt: TGTGCCAGCAGCCTTCCACAGAACACTGAAGCTTTCTTT